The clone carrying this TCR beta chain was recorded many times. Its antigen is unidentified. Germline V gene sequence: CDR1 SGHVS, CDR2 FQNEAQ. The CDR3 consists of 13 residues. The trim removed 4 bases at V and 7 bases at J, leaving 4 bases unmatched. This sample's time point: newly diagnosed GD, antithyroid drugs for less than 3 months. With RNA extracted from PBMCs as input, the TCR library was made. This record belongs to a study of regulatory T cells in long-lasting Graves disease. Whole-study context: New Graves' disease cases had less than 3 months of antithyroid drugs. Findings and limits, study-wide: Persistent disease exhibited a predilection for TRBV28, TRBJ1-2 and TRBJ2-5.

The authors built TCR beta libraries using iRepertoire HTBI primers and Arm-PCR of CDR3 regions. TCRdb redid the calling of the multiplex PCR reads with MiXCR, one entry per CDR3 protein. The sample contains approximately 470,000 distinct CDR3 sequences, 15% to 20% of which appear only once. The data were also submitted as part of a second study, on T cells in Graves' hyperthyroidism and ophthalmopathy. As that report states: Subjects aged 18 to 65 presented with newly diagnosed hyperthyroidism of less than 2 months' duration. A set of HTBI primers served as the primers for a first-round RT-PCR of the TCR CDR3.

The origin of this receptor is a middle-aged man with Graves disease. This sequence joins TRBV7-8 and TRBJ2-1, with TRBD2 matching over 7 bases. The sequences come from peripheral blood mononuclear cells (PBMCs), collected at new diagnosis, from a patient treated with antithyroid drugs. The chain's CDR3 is CASSSTSENEQFF. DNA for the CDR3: TGTGCCAGCAGCTCAACTAGCGAAAATGAGCAGTTCTTC.